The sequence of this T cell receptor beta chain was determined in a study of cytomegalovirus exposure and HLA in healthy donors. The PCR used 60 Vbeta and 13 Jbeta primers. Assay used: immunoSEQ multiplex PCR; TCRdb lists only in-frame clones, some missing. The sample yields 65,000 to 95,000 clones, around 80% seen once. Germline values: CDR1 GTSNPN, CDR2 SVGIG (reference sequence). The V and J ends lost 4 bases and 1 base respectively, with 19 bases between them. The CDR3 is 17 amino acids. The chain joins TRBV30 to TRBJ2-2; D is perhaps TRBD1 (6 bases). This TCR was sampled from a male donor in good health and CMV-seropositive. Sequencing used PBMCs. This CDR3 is CAWTRTKSGQNTGELFF. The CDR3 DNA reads TGTGCCTGGACCCGCACCAAGTCGGGACAGAACACCGGGGAGCTGTTTTTT.